These T cell receptor beta chains were read from a single sample in a study of T cell responses to AZD1222 COVID-19 vaccine. Data came from immunoSEQ multiplex PCR; TCRdb stores just in-frame clones and leaves some out. The sample records over 85,000 clones, roughly 84% being singletons. Sequenced here: peripheral blood, sampled 28 days after the second AZD1222 dose. These receptors were collected from an adult who received the AZD1222 COVID-19 vaccine. Both conserved end residues are part of each CDR3. D genes are given only for firm matches. The size field is filled for only some rows; it gives once, few, many or a size class.

d_call: -
j_call: TRBJ1-3
clone_size: -
v_call: TRBV9
cdr3_nt: TGTGCCAGCAGCGTAGCTGGAAACACCATATATTTT
cdr3_aa: CASSVAGNTIYF

d_call: TRBD1
j_call: TRBJ1-4
clone_size: -
v_call: TRBV7-9
cdr3_nt: TGTGCCAGCAGCCCCGGGACAGGGCATGAAAAACTGTTTTTT
cdr3_aa: CASSPGTGHEKLFF

d_call: -
j_call: TRBJ1-3
clone_size: -
v_call: TRBV27
cdr3_nt: TGTGCCAGCAGTTTACAGGGGCGCGGAAACACCATATATTTT
cdr3_aa: CASSLQGRGNTIYF

d_call: -
j_call: TRBJ2-7
clone_size: once
v_call: TRBV5-1
cdr3_nt: TGCGCCAGCAGCATAGACAGGTCCTACGAGCAGTACTTC
cdr3_aa: CASSIDRSYEQYF

d_call: -
j_call: TRBJ1-6
clone_size: -
v_call: TRBV5-1
cdr3_nt: TGCGCCAGCAGCACGGCCAGGGGAAGTAATTCACCCCTCCACTTT
cdr3_aa: CASSTARGSNSPLHF

d_call: -
j_call: TRBJ2-7
clone_size: -
v_call: TRBV9
cdr3_nt: TGTGCCAGCAGCACAGGACCTTTAGGAGAGCAGTACTTC
cdr3_aa: CASSTGPLGEQYF

d_call: -
j_call: TRBJ2-3
clone_size: -
v_call: TRBV7-8
cdr3_nt: TGTGCCAGCAGCTTAAGTCTGCAACCAGCAACAGATACGCAGTATTTT
cdr3_aa: CASSLSLQPATDTQYF

d_call: TRBD1
j_call: TRBJ1-6
clone_size: once
v_call: TRBV10-3
cdr3_nt: TGTGCCATCAGCACGACCGGGACAGGGGTTAATTCACCCCTCCACTTT
cdr3_aa: CAISTTGTGVNSPLHF

d_call: TRBD1
j_call: TRBJ1-4
clone_size: -
v_call: TRBV27
cdr3_nt: TGTGCCAGCAGCACAACCCCCGGGACAGTAACTAATGAAAAACTGTTTTTT
cdr3_aa: CASSTTPGTVTNEKLFF

d_call: TRBD2
j_call: TRBJ2-1
clone_size: -
v_call: TRBV6-4
cdr3_nt: TGTGCCAGCAGTCGTAGCGGGAACCCCTACAATGAGCAGTTCTTC
cdr3_aa: CASSRSGNPYNEQFF

d_call: -
j_call: TRBJ1-4
clone_size: -
v_call: TRBV5-6
cdr3_nt: TGTGCCAGCAGCCCCCTAGGGGGAGGGGAGTTTGAAAAACTGTTTTTT
cdr3_aa: CASSPLGGGEFEKLFF

d_call: TRBD1
j_call: TRBJ1-1
clone_size: -
v_call: TRBV7-3
cdr3_nt: TGTGCCAGCAGCCTAGAGGGACAGACCACTGAAGCTTTCTTT
cdr3_aa: CASSLEGQTTEAFF